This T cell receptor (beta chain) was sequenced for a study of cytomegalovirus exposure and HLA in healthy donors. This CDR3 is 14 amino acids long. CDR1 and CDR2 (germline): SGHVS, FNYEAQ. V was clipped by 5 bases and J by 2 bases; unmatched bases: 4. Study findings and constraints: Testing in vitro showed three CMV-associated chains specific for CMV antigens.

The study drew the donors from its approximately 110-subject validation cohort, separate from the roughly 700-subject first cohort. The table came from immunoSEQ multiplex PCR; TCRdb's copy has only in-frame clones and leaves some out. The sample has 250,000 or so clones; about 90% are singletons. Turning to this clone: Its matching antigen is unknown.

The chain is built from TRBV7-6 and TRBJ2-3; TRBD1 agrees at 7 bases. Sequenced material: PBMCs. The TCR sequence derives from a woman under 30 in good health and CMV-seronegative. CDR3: CASSPGQPTDTQYF. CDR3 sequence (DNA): TGTGCCAGCAGCCCGGGACAGCCCACAGATACGCAGTATTTT.